Below, one T cell receptor beta chain is given with its context. Ten or more counts support this clonotype. Which antigen it targets is not known. No quality values exist for individual bases; no much larger clone is one base distant. The CDR3 starts with the cysteine, ends with the phenylalanine, and has 14 residues. This entry keeps only the CDR3 DNA: 42 bases, framed from base 1. For this chain, trimming is 0 bases at the V end and 9 bases at the J end, and the number of junction bases without a gene match is 5. Sequences SGHRS (CDR1) and YFSETQ (CDR2) are obtained from the germline V gene. The record originates from a study of response to subunit inactivated influenza vaccine (dated by TCRdb to between 2018 and 2020). About the full investigation: Deep quantitative T cell receptor repertoire profiling was used in the study to track responses to a trivalent subunit inactivated influenza vaccine.

Library creation used RT-PCR. The sample was run on an Illumina HiSeq 2500. Starting from the raw public reads, TCRdb applied fastp trimming at Q25, assembled clones with MiXCR and retained in-frame beta chains. Each CDR3 protein gets just one entry, which takes the most common genes and DNA from the rows behind it. This sample is represented by approximately 500,000 distinct CDR3 sequences; under 30% of them were singletons. Of the sample, 2.8% is held by the ten largest clones. On the study overall, not on this receptor specifically: It was suggested by the authors that each seasonal influenza vaccination may recruit only a limited number of new T cells.

This sample also appeared in a second study, on T cells expressing NK-cell markers. That second publication adds: TCR beta cDNA libraries were made by 5'RACE template switching that added a universal primer site and unique molecular identifiers. In sorted CD3+CD56+NKG2C+, CD3+CD56+NKG2C- and CD3+CD56-NKG2C+ T-cell subsets from about 8 donors, TCR beta-chain repertoires were profiled. Seven of the eight sequenced donors were HCMV-seropositive and one was HCMV-seronegative. To restrict sorting to alphabetaTCR-expressing T cells, an anti-gammadeltaTCR antibody was added in several experiments. In more than five donors, the dominant CD3+CD56+NKG2C+ clonotypes were found to rank among the top 10 CD8+ clonotypes and to make up about 1.0-7.5% of CD8+ T cells. Those dominant clonotypes were again the most abundant among CD3+CD56-NKG2C+ cells in a handful of donors, at roughly 25-65%. Whether the expanded NKG2C-expressing T cell clones were specific for HCMV antigens was left unclear. The study sequenced eight donors, all healthy volunteers chosen at random: three men and five women. To determine HCMV serostatus, a commercial ELISA kit was used to detect HCMV-specific IgG in serum. Peripheral blood mononuclear cells were isolated from blood by Ficoll density gradient centrifugation. Magnetic immunoseparation with Miltenyi isolation kits was used to isolate CD4+ and CD8+ T cells from PBMC. cDNA synthesis was primed from the TCR beta constant segment, followed by two successive PCR amplification steps. Libraries were sequenced as 2 x 150 bp reads on Illumina HiSeq 2000/2500, MiSeq or NextSeq. Reads were demultiplexed and grouped by UMI with MIGEC, and clonotypes were assembled and quantified with MiTCR. To exclude erroneous sequences, any TCR cDNA sequence not supported by at least two reads was discarded. The tcR package was used for downstream repertoire analysis, and clonotypes were matched across fractions by CDR3 nucleotide sequence plus V segment. VDJmatch was used to annotate antigen specificity against VDJdb, with one amino acid substitution in CDR3 permitted.

The receptor was derived from a man aged 50-60 years who received an inactivated influenza vaccine. Donor details come from another sample of the same person, matched by shared clones. Sequencing was performed on CD4+ T cells sorted from PBMCs, taken about 12 days after vaccination. The V gene is TRBV5-1 and the J gene is TRBJ2-1; the central 8 bases match TRBD2. The nucleotide sequence reads TGCGCCAGCAGCTTGGCATTAGCGGGACCTGAGCAGTTCTTC. This codes for CASSLALAGPEQFF.